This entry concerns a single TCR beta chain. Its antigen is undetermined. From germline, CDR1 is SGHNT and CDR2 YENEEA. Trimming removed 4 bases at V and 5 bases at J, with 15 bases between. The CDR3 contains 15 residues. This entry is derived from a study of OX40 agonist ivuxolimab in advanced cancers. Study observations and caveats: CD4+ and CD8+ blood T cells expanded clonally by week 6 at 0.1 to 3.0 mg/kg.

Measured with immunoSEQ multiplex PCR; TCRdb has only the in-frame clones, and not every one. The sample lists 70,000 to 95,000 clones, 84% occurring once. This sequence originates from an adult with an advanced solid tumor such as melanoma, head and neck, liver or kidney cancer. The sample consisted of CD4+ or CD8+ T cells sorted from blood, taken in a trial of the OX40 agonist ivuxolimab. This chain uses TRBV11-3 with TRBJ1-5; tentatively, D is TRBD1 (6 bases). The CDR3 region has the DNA TGTGCCAGCAGCTGGGGACACGGAAAGGATCAGCCCCAGCATTTT. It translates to CASSWGHGKDQPQHF.